Below, 14 T cell receptor beta chains from the same sample are listed, as sequenced in a study of T cell responses to AZD1222 COVID-19 vaccine. Repertoires were generated with immunoSEQ multiplex PCR, while TCRdb's copy carries only in-frame clones and drops some. The sample has 130,000 to 150,000 clones; just over 90% are singletons. The sequences come from peripheral blood, collected on day 0 of MenACWY control vaccination. The receptor set was obtained from an adult in good health.

CDR3 sequence (DNA): TGTGCCAGCAGTTACAAAAACAGGGGGAATGACGAGCAGTACTTC. Its protein product is CASSYKNRGNDEQYF. The chain is built from TRBV6-6 and TRBJ2-7, with 8 bases that match TRBD1. V lost 2 bases to trimming and J lost 5 bases; unmatched junction nucleotides: 8. The CDR3 runs 15 residues. The germline gives CDR1 MNHNY, CDR2 SVGAGI (reference sequence).

The gene calls are TRBV6-5 and TRBJ2-2, with TRBD1 identical over 9 bases. This CDR3 comprises 15 residues. The V gene end was trimmed by 2 bases and the J gene end by 6 bases; junction bases not matched to a gene: 4. Looked up from germline, CDR1 is MNHEY and CDR2 is SVGAGI. The CDR3 region is CASSYSWTGAGELFF. In nucleotides, the CDR3 is TGTGCCAGCAGTTACAGTTGGACAGGGGCCGGGGAGCTGTTTTTT.

The chain uses TRBV7-9 and TRBJ1-1; D ambiguous. Trimming removed 5 bases from V and 2 bases from J, with 12 bases in between. This CDR3 is built from 14 residues. Germline CDR1 SEHNR, CDR2 FQNEAQ (reference sequence). The CDR3 nucleotides are TGTGCCAGCAGCCGCGAACGGGGAAACACTGAAGCTTTCTTT. Its protein product is CASSRERGNTEAFF.

The gene calls are TRBV27 and TRBJ1-5; no firm D call. Germline loops: CDR1 MNHEY, CDR2 SMNVEV (reference sequence). The CDR3 contains 16 residues. The V end was cut by 1 base, the J end by 7 bases, with 17 bases between. The CDR3 protein is CASSLLAPGINQPQHF. The CDR3 coding sequence is TGTGCCAGCAGTTTATTGGCACCCGGGATTAACCAGCCCCAGCATTTT.

This chain joins TRBV3-1 (or the pseudogene TRBV3-2) and TRBJ1-2; a possible D gene is TRBD1 (5 bases). V was clipped by 5 bases and J by 3 bases, with 19 bases between them. Germline V lookup: CDR1 LGHDT, CDR2 YNNKEL (reference sequence). This CDR3 is 16 amino acids long. CDR3: CASSAPSGFPYYGYTF. The CDR3 DNA sequence: TGTGCCAGCAGCGCCCCCTCAGGGTTCCCCTACTATGGCTACACCTTC.

Of note for this clone: This specimen includes other DNA sequences encoding the same CDR3. The rearrangement uses TRBV18 and TRBJ2-7; D remains unclear. V was shortened by 2 bases and J by 3 bases, with 5 bases between the two germline ends. CDR3 size: 12 residues. The germline V gene has CDR1 KGHSH and CDR2 LQKENI. The DNA of the CDR3 is TGTGCCAGCTCACCAGCAGGCTACGAGCAGTACTTC. Amino acid sequence: CASSPAGYEQYF.

The rearrangement uses TRBV9 and TRBJ2-3; 14 bases match TRBD2. Losses at the gene ends were 4 bases for V and 4 bases for J; bases not matched to a gene: 5. The CDR3 is 16 residues long. Germline CDR1 is SGDLS and CDR2 is YYNGEE. CDR3 sequence reads: CASSYMTSGRADTQYF. CDR3 bases: TGTGCCAGCAGCTACATGACTAGCGGGAGGGCAGATACGCAGTATTTT.

The chain combines TRBV27 with TRBJ1-5; TRBD1 aligns across 10 bases. The trim removed 4 bases at V and 6 bases at J, leaving 12 bases unmatched. Germline V gene sequence: CDR1 MNHEY, CDR2 SMNVEV (reference sequence). CDR3 length: 17 amino acids. CDR3 protein: CASSSHGTGDPSQPQHF. DNA for the CDR3: TGTGCCAGCAGTTCCCATGGGACAGGGGACCCGAGTCAGCCCCAGCATTTT.

The chain couples TRBV29-1 to TRBJ2-2; D is undetermined. The CDR3 totals 10 residues. V was cut by 7 bases and J by 8 bases, with 8 bases left in between. CDR1 is SQVTM and CDR2 is ANQGSEA in the germline V gene. CDR3 DNA sequence: TGCAGCGGTCTAGATGGGGAGCTGTTTTTT. This sequence encodes CSGLDGELFF.

CDR3 protein: CAWSSGTYSYEQYF. The CDR3 nucleotides read TGTGCCTGGAGTTCGGGGACCTACTCCTACGAGCAGTACTTC. The chain couples TRBV30 to TRBJ2-7, with D possibly being TRBD1 or TRBD2 (5 bases each). The CDR3 length is 14 residues. V lost 2 bases and J 0 bases, leaving 11 bases between the germline ends. In germline, CDR1 is GTSNPN, CDR2 SVGIG (reference sequence).

This chain links TRBV6-5 with TRBJ1-3; D gene uncertain. Germline V gene data show CDR1 as MNHEY and CDR2 as SVGAGI. The ends were cut back, 10 bases at V and 0 bases at J, with 10 bases in the middle. The length of the CDR3 is 13 residues. The CDR3 region is CATRPSSGNTIYF. Written as DNA, the CDR3 is TGTGCCACCAGACCGAGCTCTGGAAACACCATATATTTT.

This clone was observed a single time. The chain has TRBV28 and TRBJ2-7, with 9 bases matching TRBD2. CDR3 size: 14 residues. The junction had 5 bases not matched to a gene; V was cut back by 4 bases and J by 4 bases. Germline CDR1 and CDR2: MDHEN and SYDVKM. The DNA of the CDR3 is TGTGCCAGCAGTTGGGGACTAGCAGGTTACGAGCAGTACTTC. Its protein is CASSWGLAGYEQYF.

This sequence joins TRBV19 and TRBJ1-1; TRBD1 might be the D (6 bases). The CDR3 sequence is 15 residues long. The V and J ends lost 6 bases and 2 bases respectively, with 16 bases between them. Germline V gene lookup returns CDR1 LNHDA and CDR2 SQIVND (reference sequence). The CDR3 DNA is TGTGCCAGTAGAGATTTACAGGGTCGCAACACTGAAGCTTTCTTT. This translates into CASRDLQGRNTEAFF.

In this sample, this clone turned up a few times. The chain uses TRBV11-3 and TRBJ1-5; 8 positions match TRBD1. Germline assignment: CDR1 SGHNT and CDR2 YENEEA. CDR3 length equals 15 residues. After removal of 3 bases from V and 5 bases from J, the junction contained 6 bases not matched to a gene. CDR3 sequence (DNA): TGTGCCAGCAGCTTCCCGGACAGGGCCCATCAGCCCCAGCATTTT. Protein sequence: CASSFPDRAHQPQHF.